The clone carrying this T cell receptor beta chain came up many times. Antigen unknown. This entry comes from a study of metastatic and nonmetastatic thyroid tumors. Study-level results: Benign nodules reportedly had significantly lower TCR beta diversity than malignant thyroid tumors in blood and tumor.

All patients were untreated before thyroid surgery. Original analysis: The study built a papillary thyroid cancer distant-metastasis classifier from CDR3 differences across clinicopathological groups. TCRdb re-called clones via MiXCR from the PCR reads. The authors' filters were not applied to this entry. This table has around 7,100 clones, 34% appearing once. Germline V gene lookup returns CDR1 SGDLS and CDR2 YYNGEE. The CDR3 sequence is 17 residues long. V was clipped by 1 base and J by 5 bases; unmatched bases: 10. The sequence came from a female donor with papillary thyroid cancer or a benign thyroid nodule (not recorded which). Some clones in this sample may be carry-over from other donors' samples. The sample was adjacent normal tissue. V and J are TRBV9 and TRBJ2-2, with TRBD2 matching 8 bases. CDR3 region: CASSVPPGLGETGELFF. In nucleotides, the CDR3 is TGTGCCAGCAGCGTACCCCCGGGACTAGGGGAAACCGGGGAGCTGTTTTTT. Based on the CDR3 plus reference TRBV9 and TRBJ2-2, the full variable domain is DSGVTQTPKHLITATGQRVTLRCSPRSGDLSVYWYQQSLDQGLQFLIQYYNGEERAKGNILERFSAQQFPDLHSELNLSSLELGDSALYFCASSVPPGLGETGELFFGEGSRLTVL.